Listed below are T cell receptor beta chains from one sample, sequenced in a study of T-cell memory formation after mild COVID-19. Each CDR3 protein gets one entry after TCRdb re-called the 5' RACE reads with MiXCR. The table lists roughly 350,000 distinct CDR3 sequences, roughly 13% of them singletons, with approximately 21% in the top ten. Sample: PBMCs or a T cell subset sorted from them (not recorded which). The receptor source for this set is a man aged 18-30 years who had mild COVID-19 (a few samples of this study predate the infection). Cell type and time point are not known. The conserved cysteine and the conserved F or W are not part of the CDR3 here.

J | V | CDR3
TRBJ1-5 | TRBV7-2 | ASSRDTFNQPQH
TRBJ1-2 | TRBV29-1 | SVGADRNVAYGYT
TRBJ1-6 | TRBV5-5 | ASSLGPGFRSLH
TRBJ2-3 | TRBV10-3 | AIRASFSGTDTQY
TRBJ2-2 | TRBV7-9 | ASSNRVTGELF
TRBJ2-3 | TRBV6-6 | ASISLDSGTQY
TRBJ1-1 | TRBV7-8 | ASSFGTGTLLSTEAF
TRBJ1-1 | TRBV12-3/TRBV12-4 | ASSPRVNTEAF
TRBJ2-5 | TRBV30 | AWEEERYRRGETQY
TRBJ2-1 | TRBV24-1 | ATSDSGFDEQF
TRBJ2-1 | TRBV5-5 | ASLGLAGRNEQF
TRBJ2-1 | TRBV5-1 | ASSLSLGTGGEQF
TRBJ2-2 | TRBV5-1 | ASMQGDSGELF
TRBJ2-5 | TRBV4-2 | ASSQVLGGGRSETQY
TRBJ2-2 | TRBV6-2/TRBV6-3 | ASSDWGQGRSTGELF
TRBJ2-1 | TRBV2 | ARDTSYNEQF
TRBJ2-5 | TRBV5-1 | ASSLGGVWAQY
TRBJ1-1 | TRBV11-1 | ASSLALGTRNTEAF
TRBJ1-6 | TRBV9 | ASTGIDRGSPLH
TRBJ1-4 | TRBV9 | APCRGATNEKLF
TRBJ2-3 | TRBV29-1 | SVRLSAGSTDTQY
TRBJ2-1 | TRBV4-1 | ASNNGRAASGAYNEQF
TRBJ2-3 | TRBV4-1 | ASSQEMAPSTDTQY
TRBJ2-2 | TRBV7-3 | ASSLTSGSGELF
TRBJ2-6 | TRBV6-6 | ASGTDSGANVLT
TRBJ1-2 | TRBV6-5 | ASSYSRGENGYT
TRBJ2-5 | TRBV15 | ATGIGQLQETQY
TRBJ2-1 | TRBV15 | ATSRRTSAYNEQF
TRBJ2-5 | TRBV3-1 | ASSQVGQGVGETQY
TRBJ1-2 | TRBV7-3 | ASSPSGGGGGYT
TRBJ1-2 | TRBV20-1 | SARRFKNYGYT
TRBJ1-4 | TRBV4-1 | ASSQDGTGAGEKLF
TRBJ1-1 | TRBV7-9 | ASRGSTGAANTEAF
TRBJ1-5 | TRBV24-1 | ATSDFWGPQH
TRBJ2-5 | TRBV6-5 | ASSYSVAGMETQY